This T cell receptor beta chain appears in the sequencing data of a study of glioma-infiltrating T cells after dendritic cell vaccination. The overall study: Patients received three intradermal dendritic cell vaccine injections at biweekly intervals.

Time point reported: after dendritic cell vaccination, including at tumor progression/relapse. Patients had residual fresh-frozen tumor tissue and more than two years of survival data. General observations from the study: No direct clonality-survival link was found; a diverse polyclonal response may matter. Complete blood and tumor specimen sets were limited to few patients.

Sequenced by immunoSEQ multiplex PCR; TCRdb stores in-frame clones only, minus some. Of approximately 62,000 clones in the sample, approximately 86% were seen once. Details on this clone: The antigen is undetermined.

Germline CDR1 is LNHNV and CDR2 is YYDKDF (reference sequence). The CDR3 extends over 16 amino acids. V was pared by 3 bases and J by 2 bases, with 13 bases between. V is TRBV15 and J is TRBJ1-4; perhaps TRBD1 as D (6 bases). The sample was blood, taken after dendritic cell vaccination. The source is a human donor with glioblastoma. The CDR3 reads CATSSRRGSTNEKLFF. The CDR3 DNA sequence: TGTGCCACCAGCAGCCGCAGGGGTTCCACTAATGAAAAACTGTTTTTT.